This T cell receptor (beta chain) came from a study of T cell responses to AZD1222 COVID-19 vaccine. The count of this clone is one. This table comes from immunoSEQ multiplex PCR, and its TCRdb copy is limited to in-frame clones, with some not included. Of approximately 93,000 clones listed, approximately 89% were seen once; the top ten hold approximately 5%. The CDR3 has 14 amino acids. Trimming left V 5 bases short and J 0 bases short, with 10 bases between. The germline gives CDR1 SGHVS, CDR2 FQNEAQ. This clonotype was sampled from an adult who received the AZD1222 COVID-19 vaccine. The sequences come from peripheral blood, collected 28 days after the second AZD1222 dose. J is TRBJ1-2 and V is TRBV7-8; D is possibly TRBD1 (5 bases). The CDR3 nucleotides read TGTGCCAGCAGCCCCGGACACTCTAACTATGGCTACACCTTC. Translation: CASSPGHSNYGYTF.